This note documents a single T cell receptor beta chain sequence. Germline CDR1 reads LNHDA; CDR2 reads SQIVND (reference sequence). V was shortened by 5 bases and J by 12 bases, with 19 bases between the two germline ends. The CDR3 runs 13 residues. The record originates from a study of blood T cell dynamics during melanoma immunotherapy. Produced via immunoSEQ multiplex PCR; TCRdb's table is partial and in-frame only. The sample has 16,000 or so clones; approximately 81% are singletons. Time point here: pre-treatment baseline. Response was assessed by RECIST 1.1 at 12 weeks, except two rapid progressors.

This TCR came from a human donor with melanoma. The V call is TRBV19, the J call TRBJ2-5; the D call may be TRBD1 or TRBD2 (5 bases each). The specimen was blood, collected from a patient treated with checkpoint blockade. The CDR3 protein is CASSPTHPGTEYF. In DNA, the CDR3 is TGTGCCAGTAGTCCAACGCACCCCGGGACGGAGTACTTC.